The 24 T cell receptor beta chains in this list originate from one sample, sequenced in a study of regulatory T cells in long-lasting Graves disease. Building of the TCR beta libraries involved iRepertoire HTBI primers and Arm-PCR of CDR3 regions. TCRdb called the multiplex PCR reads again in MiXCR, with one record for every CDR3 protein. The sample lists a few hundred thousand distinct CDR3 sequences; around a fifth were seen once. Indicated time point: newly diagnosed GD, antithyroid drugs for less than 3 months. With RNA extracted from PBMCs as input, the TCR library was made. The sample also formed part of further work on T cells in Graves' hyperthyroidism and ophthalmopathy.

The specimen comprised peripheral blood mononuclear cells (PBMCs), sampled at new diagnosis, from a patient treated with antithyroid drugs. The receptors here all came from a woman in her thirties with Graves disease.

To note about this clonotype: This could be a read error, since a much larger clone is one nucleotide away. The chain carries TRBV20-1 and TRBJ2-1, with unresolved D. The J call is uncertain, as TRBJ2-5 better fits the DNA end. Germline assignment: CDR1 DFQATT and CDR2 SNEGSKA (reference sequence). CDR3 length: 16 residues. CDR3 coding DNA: TGCAGTGCTGGAGATCTTTCCGCGGTGACCCAAGAGACCCAGTACTTC. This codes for CSAGDLSAVTQETQYF.

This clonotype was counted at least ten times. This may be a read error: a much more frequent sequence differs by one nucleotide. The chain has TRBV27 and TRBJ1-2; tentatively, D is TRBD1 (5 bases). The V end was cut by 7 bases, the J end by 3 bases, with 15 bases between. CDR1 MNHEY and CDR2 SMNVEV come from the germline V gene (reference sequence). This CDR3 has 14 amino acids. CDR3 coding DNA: TGTGCCAGCAATAAACGGGACGGAGACTATGGCTACACCTTC. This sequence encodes CASNKRDGDYGYTF.

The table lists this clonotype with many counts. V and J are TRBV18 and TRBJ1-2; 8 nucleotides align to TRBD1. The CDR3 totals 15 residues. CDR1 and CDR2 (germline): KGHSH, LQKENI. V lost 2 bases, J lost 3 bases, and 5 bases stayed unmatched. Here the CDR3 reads CASSPGQGADYGYTF. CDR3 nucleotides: TGTGCCAGCTCACCAGGGCAGGGGGCAGACTATGGCTACACCTTC.

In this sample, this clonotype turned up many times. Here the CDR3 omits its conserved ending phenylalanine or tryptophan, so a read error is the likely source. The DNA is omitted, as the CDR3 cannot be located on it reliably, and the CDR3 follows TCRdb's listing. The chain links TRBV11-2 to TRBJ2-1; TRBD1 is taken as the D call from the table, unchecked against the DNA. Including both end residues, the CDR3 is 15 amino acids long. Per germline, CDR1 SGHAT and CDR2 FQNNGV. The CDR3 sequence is CASSLARGRLNEHFV.

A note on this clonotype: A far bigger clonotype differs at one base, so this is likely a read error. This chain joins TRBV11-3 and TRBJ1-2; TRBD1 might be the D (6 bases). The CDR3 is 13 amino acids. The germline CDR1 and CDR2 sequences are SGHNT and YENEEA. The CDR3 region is CASSPRDNSGYTF. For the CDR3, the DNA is TGTGCCAGCAGTCCTCGGGACAACTCTGGCTACACCTTC.

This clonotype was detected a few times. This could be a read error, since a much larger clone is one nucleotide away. The CDR3 loop is CASSPPDKNAGELFF. In nucleotides, the CDR3 is TGTGCCAGCAGTCCCCCGGACAAGAACGCCGGGGAGCTGTTTTTT. The V call is TRBV28, the J call TRBJ2-2, with D possibly TRBD1 on 5 matching bases. Germline CDR1 is MDHEN and CDR2 is SYDVKM. The CDR3 sequence is 15 residues long.

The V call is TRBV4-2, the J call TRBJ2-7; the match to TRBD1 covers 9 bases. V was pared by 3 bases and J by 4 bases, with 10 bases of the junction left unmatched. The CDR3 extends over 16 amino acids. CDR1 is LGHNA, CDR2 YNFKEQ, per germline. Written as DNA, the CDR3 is TGTGCCAGCAGCCAGGGTACCGGGACAGGGAGGTACGAGCAGTACTTC. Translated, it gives CASSQGTGTGRYEQYF.

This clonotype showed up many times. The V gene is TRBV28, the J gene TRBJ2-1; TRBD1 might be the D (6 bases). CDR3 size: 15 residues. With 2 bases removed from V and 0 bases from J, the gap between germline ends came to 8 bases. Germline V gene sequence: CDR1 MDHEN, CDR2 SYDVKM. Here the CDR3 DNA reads TGTGCCAGCAGTTTAAGGGGGATCTCCTACAATGAGCAGTTCTTC. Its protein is CASSLRGISYNEQFF. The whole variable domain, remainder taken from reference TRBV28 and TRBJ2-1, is DVKVTQSSRYLVKRTGEKVFLECVQDMDHENMFWYRQDPGLGLRLIYFSYDVKMKEKGDIPEGYSVSREKKERFSLILESASTNQTSMYLCASSLRGISYNEQFFGPGTRLTVL.

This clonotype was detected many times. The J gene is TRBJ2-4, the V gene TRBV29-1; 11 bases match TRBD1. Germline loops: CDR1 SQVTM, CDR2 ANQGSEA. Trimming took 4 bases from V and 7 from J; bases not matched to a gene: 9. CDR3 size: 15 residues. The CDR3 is CSVVRTGGFGNIQYF. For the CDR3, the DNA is TGCAGCGTTGTTAGGACAGGGGGCTTCGGGAACATTCAGTACTTC.

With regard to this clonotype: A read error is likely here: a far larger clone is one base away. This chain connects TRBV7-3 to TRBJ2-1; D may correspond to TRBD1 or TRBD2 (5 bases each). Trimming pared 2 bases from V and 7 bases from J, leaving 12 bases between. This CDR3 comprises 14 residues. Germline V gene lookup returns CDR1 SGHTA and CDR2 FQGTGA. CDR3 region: CASSLGGRRNEQFF. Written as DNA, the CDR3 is TGTGCCAGCAGCTTAGGGGGTAGGAGGAATGAGCAGTTCTTC.

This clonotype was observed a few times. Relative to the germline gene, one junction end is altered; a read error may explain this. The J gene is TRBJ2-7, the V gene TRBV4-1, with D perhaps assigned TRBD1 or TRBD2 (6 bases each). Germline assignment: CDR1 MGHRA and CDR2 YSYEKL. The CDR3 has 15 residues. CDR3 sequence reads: CASSEEGGRSYEQYF. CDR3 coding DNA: TGCGCCAGCAGCGAAGAGGGGGGCCGGTCCTACGAGCAGTACTTC.

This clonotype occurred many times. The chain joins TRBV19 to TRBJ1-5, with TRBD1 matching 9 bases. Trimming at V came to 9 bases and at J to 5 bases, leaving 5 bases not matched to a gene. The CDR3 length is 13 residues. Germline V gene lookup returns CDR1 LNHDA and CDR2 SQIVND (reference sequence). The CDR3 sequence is CASSRTGDQPQHF. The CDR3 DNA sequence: TGTGCCAGCAGCCGGACAGGGGATCAGCCCCAGCATTTT.

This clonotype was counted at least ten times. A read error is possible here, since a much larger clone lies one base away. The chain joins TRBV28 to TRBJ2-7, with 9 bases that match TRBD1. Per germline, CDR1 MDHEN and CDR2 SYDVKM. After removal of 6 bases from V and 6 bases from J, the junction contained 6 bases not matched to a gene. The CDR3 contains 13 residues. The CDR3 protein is CASSPTGGGEQYF. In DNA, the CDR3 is TGTGCCAGCAGCCCTACAGGGGGCGGCGAGCAGTACTTC. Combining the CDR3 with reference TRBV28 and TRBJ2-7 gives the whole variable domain DVKVTQSSRYLVKRTGEKVFLECVQDMDHENMFWYRQDPGLGLRLIYFSYDVKMKEKGDIPEGYSVSREKKERFSLILESASTNQTSMYLCASSPTGGGEQYFGPGTRLTVT.

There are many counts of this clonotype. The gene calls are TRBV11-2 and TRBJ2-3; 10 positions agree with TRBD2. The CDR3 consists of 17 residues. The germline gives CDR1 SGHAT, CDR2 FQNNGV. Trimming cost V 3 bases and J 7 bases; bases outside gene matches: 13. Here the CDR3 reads CASSLGLSGGARNTQYF. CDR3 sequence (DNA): TGTGCCAGCAGCTTGGGTCTGAGCGGGGGGGCCCGAAATACGCAGTATTTT.

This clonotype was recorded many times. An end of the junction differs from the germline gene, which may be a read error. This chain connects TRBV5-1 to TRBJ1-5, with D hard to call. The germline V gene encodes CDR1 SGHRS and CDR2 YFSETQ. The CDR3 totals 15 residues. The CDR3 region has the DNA TGTGCCAGCAGCTTGGTGGTTCGCACAAATCAGCCCCAGCATTTT. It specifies CASSLVVRTNQPQHF.

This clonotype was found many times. Here the CDR3 reads CASRPGGAGDTQYF. The DNA of the CDR3 is TGTGCCAGCAGACCAGGGGGCGCTGGAGATACGCAGTATTTT. V is TRBV2 and J is TRBJ2-3; TRBD1 matches 8 bases. Germline loops: CDR1 SNHLY, CDR2 FYNNEI. V dropped 6 bases and J dropped 5; count of bases not matched to a gene: 7. This CDR3 is built from 14 residues. Drawing the rest from reference TRBV2 and TRBJ2-3, the complete variable domain is EPEVTQTPSHQVTQMGQEVILRCVPISNHLYFYWYRQILGQKVEFLVSFYNNEISEKSEIFDDQFSVERPDGSNFTLKIRSTKLEDSAMYFCASRPGGAGDTQYFGPGTRLTVL.

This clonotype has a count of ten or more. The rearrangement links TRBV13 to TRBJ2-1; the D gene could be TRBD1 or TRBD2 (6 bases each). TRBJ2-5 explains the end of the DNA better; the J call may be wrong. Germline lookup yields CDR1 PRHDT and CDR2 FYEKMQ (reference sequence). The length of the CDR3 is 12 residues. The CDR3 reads CAPEGGQETQYF. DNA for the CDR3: TGTGCCCCTGAGGGGGGCCAAGAGACCCAGTACTTC.

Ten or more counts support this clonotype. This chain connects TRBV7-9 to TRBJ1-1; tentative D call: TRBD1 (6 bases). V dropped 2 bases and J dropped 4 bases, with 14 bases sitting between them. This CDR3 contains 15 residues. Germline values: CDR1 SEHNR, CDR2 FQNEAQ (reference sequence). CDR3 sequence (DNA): TGTGCCAGCAGCTTACGGGGGCAGCCGACCACTGAAGCTTTCTTT. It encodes CASSLRGQPTTEAFF.

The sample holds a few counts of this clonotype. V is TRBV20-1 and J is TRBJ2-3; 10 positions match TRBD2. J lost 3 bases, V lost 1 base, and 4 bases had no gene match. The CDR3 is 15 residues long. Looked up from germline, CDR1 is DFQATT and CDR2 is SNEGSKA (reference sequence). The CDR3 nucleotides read TGCAGTGCTAGAGTTCTAGCGGGAGAAACAGATACGCAGTATTTT. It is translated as CSARVLAGETDTQYF.

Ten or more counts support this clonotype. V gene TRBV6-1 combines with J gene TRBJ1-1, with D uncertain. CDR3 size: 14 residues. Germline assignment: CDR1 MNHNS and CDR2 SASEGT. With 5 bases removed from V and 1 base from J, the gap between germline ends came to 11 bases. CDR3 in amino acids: CASSHMGWNTEAFF. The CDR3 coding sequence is TGTGCCAGCAGTCACATGGGGTGGAACACTGAAGCTTTCTTT.

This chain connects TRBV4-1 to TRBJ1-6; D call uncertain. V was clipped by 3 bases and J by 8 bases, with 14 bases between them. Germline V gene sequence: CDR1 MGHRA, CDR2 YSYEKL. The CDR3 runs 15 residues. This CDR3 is CASSHSPGSDSPLHF. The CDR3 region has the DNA TGCGCCAGCAGCCACTCCCCGGGGTCAGATTCACCCCTCCACTTT.

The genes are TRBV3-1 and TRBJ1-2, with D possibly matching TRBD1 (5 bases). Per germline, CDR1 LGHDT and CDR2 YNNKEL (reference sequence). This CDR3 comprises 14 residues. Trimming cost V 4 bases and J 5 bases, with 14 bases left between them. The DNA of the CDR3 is TGTGCCAGCAGCCCGACAAGGGGCGGGTATGGCTACACCTTC. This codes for CASSPTRGGYGYTF.

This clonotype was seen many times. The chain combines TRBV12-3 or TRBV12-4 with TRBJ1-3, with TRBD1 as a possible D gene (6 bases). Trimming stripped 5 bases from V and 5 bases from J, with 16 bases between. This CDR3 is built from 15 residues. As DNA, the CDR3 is TGTGCCAGCAGTCTCCAACAGGGAATCAGAAACACCATATATTTT. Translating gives CASSLQQGIRNTIYF.

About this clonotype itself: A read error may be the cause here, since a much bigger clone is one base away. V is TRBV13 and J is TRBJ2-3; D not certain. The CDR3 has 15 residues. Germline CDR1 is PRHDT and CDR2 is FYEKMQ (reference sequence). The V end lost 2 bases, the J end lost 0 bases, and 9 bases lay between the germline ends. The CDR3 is CASSLYSPSTDTQYF. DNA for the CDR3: TGTGCCAGCAGCTTATACTCCCCTAGCACAGATACGCAGTATTTT.